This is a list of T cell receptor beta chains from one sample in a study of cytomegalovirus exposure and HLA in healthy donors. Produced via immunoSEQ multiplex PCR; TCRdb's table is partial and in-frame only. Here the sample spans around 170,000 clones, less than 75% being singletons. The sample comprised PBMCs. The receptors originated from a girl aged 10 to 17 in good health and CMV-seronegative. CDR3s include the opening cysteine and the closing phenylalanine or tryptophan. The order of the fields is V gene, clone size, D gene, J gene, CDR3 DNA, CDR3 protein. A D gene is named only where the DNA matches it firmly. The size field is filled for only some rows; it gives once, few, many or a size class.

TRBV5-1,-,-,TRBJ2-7,TGCGCCAGCAGCTTAGCAGGGGGAGGAACCTACGAGCAGTACTTC,CASSLAGGGTYEQYF
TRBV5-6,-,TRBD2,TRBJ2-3,TGTGCCAGCAGCCCGGTCCAGCGGGGGGGCTTAAATACGCAGTATTTT,CASSPVQRGGLNTQYF
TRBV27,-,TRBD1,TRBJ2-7,TGTGCCAGCAGTCTTACGACAGGGATGCTCTCACTCCACTACGAGCAGTACTTC,CASSLTTGMLSLHYEQYF
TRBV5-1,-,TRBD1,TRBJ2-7,TGCGCCAGCAGCTCTACAGGGGGCAGGTACGAGCAGTACTTC,CASSSTGGRYEQYF
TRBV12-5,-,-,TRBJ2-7,TGTGCTAGTGGTTTGGGGTTAAGGGACTCCGAGCAGTACTTC,CASGLGLRDSEQYF
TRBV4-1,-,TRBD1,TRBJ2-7,TGCGCCAGCAGCCAAGCACAGGGGGCCCACGAGCAGTACTTC,CASSQAQGAHEQYF
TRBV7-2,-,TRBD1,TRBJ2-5,TGTGCCAGCAGCGCTAGCGACAGGGGTGTTAGGAAGACCCAGTACTTC,CASSASDRGVRKTQYF
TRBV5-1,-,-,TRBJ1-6,TGCGCCAGCAGCTTGGGGATGGGGGGAGATTCACCCCTCCACTTT,CASSLGMGGDSPLHF
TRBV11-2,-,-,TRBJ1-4,TGTGCCAGCAGCTTCTTCCGGGACAACGAAAAACTGTTTTTT,CASSFFRDNEKLFF
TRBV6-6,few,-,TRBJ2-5,TGTGCCAGCAGTCCACTCCCCGCGGGGCAAGAGACCCAGTACTTC,CASSPLPAGQETQYF
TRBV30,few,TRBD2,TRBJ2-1,TGTGCCTACCTTAGCGGGGGGCTACCATACAATGAGCAGTTCTTC,CAYLSGGLPYNEQFF
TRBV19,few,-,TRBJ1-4,TGTGCCAGTAGTATCACCCAGAATGAAAAACTGTTTTTT,CASSITQNEKLFF
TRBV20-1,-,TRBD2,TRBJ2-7,TGCAGTGCCCCGGGGGGCTACGAGCAGTACTTC,CSAPGGYEQYF
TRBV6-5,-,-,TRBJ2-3,TGTGCCAGCAGTTTTGACCCCGAGGGCACAGATACGCAGTATTTT,CASSFDPEGTDTQYF
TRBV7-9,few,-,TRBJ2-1,TGTGCCAGCAGCTTAGGGCTTCGTAATGAGCAGTTCTTC,CASSLGLRNEQFF
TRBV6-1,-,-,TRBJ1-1,TGTGCCAGCAGTGGGGGCGGAGCGGGCACTGAAGCTTTCTTT,CASSGGGAGTEAFF
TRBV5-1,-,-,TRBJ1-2,TGCGCCAGCAGCTTGGTTTCGGGGAGTGACTACACCTTC,CASSLVSGSDYTF
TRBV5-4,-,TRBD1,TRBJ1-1,TGTGCCAGCAGCGACCCGCGGGACAGAGTCGCTTTCTTT,CASSDPRDRVAFF
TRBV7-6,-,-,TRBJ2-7,TGTGCCAGCAGAGCTGCGGGGGCGCAAAACGAGCAGTACTTC,CASRAAGAQNEQYF
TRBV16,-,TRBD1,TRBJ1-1,TGTGCCAGCAGCCAACTGACAGGGGGGCTTACTGAAGCTTTCTTT,CASSQLTGGLTEAFF
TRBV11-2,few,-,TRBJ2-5,TGTGCCAGCAGCTTAGGACAGGGAGGAGGGACCCAGTACTTC,CASSLGQGGGTQYF
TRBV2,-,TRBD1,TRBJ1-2,TGTGCCAGCAGGCAGAGCGGGGGGACAGGGGGAGGCTACACCTTC,CASRQSGGTGGGYTF
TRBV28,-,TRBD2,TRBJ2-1,TGTGCCGGAACTCGGGGGGGCCGGGGATACAATGAGCAGTTCTTC,CAGTRGGRGYNEQFF